The 23 T cell receptor beta chains in this list originate from one sample, sequenced in a study of blood T cell repertoires in COVID-19. TCRdb's copy holds only in-frame clones and misses some; the assay was immunoSEQ multiplex PCR. The data show hundreds of thousands of clones, with less than 90% seen just once and 13% held by the top ten. Sequencing was done on a sample of peripheral blood. All receptors derive from a woman in her seventies with COVID-19, enrolled during active disease.

The DNA of the CDR3 is TGCAGCCATCCCCCCGGGGGGTGCACAGATACGCAGTATTTT. Residues: CSHPPGGCTDTQYF. This chain connects TRBV29-1 to TRBJ2-3, with 7 positions matching TRBD2. V gave up 8 bases and J gave up 1 base; unmatched junction bases: 9. The CDR3 consists of 14 residues. From germline, CDR1 is SQVTM and CDR2 ANQGSEA.

This chain uses TRBV7-9 with TRBJ2-7; 7 bases agree with TRBD1. V gave up 4 bases and J gave up 3 bases; unmatched junction bases: 6. There are 14 residues in the CDR3. Looked up from germline, CDR1 is SEHNR and CDR2 is FQNEAQ (reference sequence). This chain's CDR3 is CASSSGQLGYEQYF. The DNA for the CDR3 is TGTGCCAGCAGCTCGGGACAGCTTGGCTACGAGCAGTACTTC.

This clone was seen only a few times. The V call is TRBV10-3, the J call TRBJ1-1; maybe TRBD1 (5 bases). This CDR3 comprises 16 residues. CDR1 is ENHRY, CDR2 SYGVKD, per germline. The V gene lost 0 bases and the J gene lost 0 bases, with 11 bases spanning the gap. The chain's CDR3 is CAISESWGLLNTEAFF. The CDR3 DNA reads as TGTGCCATCAGTGAGTCCTGGGGACTGTTGAACACTGAAGCTTTCTTT.

Details on this clone: Germline is not matched at one junction end, which may reflect a read error. The V call is TRBV7-6, the J call TRBJ2-7; unclear D gene. The V gene's germline CDR1 is SGHVS and CDR2 FNYEAQ. CDR3 length: 15 amino acids. This CDR3 is CASSLGKWQSSEQYF. As DNA, the CDR3 is TGTGCCAGCAGCTTAGGTAAATGGCAGTCCTCCGAGCAGTACTTC.

The chain carries TRBV5-1 and TRBJ1-6, with D unresolved. Germline CDR1 and CDR2: SGHRS and YFSETQ. The CDR3 is 14 residues long. V lost 0 bases to trimming and J lost 5 bases, with 6 bases between them. The CDR3 DNA sequence: TGCGCCAGCAGCTTGGCTTCTGATAATTCACCCCTCCACTTT. As protein: CASSLASDNSPLHF.

V gene TRBV6-5 combines with J gene TRBJ2-5; 8 bases fit TRBD1. The CDR3 spans 15 residues. Trimming at V came to 0 bases and at J to 3 bases, leaving 3 bases not matched to a gene. The germline gives CDR1 MNHEY, CDR2 SVGAGI. CDR3 loop: CASSYSDRVKETQYF. CDR3 DNA sequence: TGTGCCAGCAGTTACTCGGACAGGGTAAAAGAGACCCAGTACTTC.

This clone has just a few counts. The V and J genes are TRBV4-1 and TRBJ2-5, with a tentative D call TRBD1 (7 bases). CDR1 MGHRA and CDR2 YSYEKL come from the germline V gene. The CDR3 runs 16 residues. Trimming took 1 base from V and 3 from J, leaving 15 bases between them. CDR3 nucleotides: TGCGCCAGCAGCCAAGTAGGAGGGGGCCTAAAAGAGACCCAGTACTTC. Residues: CASSQVGGGLKETQYF.

The V call is TRBV5-1, the J call TRBJ2-2, with 8 bases identical to TRBD1. The CDR3 runs to 16 residues. CDR1 and CDR2 (germline): SGHRS, YFSETQ. The V and J ends lost 4 bases and 2 bases, in that order; junction bases with no gene match: 7. The CDR3 bases are TGCGCCAGCAGCGCCGGTGACAGGGGAAACACCGGGGAGCTGTTTTTT. It codes for CASSAGDRGNTGELFF. The entire variable domain, with the rest obtained from reference TRBV5-1 and TRBJ2-2, is as follows: KAGVTQTPRYLIKTRGQQVTLSCSPISGHRSVSWYQQTPGQGLQFLFEYFSETQRNKGNFPGRFSGRQFSNSRSEMNVSTLELGDSALYLCASSAGDRGNTGELFFGEGSRLTVL.

The chain has TRBV30 and TRBJ1-1, with 9 nucleotides matching TRBD1. With 5 bases clipped from V and 6 bases from J, the junction kept 4 bases outside the gene matches. Germline values: CDR1 GTSNPN, CDR2 SVGIG (reference sequence). The CDR3 totals 12 residues. The CDR3 loop reads CAWGNRGPEAFF. The CDR3 nucleotides read TGTGCCTGGGGTAACAGGGGGCCTGAAGCTTTCTTT.

This chain uses TRBV5-8 with TRBJ2-7; D is possibly TRBD2 (7 bases). The CDR3 covers 17 residues. Trimming removed 5 bases at V and 3 bases at J, with 24 bases between. The germline V gene has CDR1 SGHTS and CDR2 YDEGEE. Here the CDR3 reads CASRTELGGGQFYEQYF. The CDR3 region has the DNA TGTGCCAGCAGAACCGAGTTGGGCGGGGGCCAATTCTACGAGCAGTACTTC.

The V gene is TRBV18, the J gene TRBJ1-1; D gene unclear. The length of the CDR3 is 13 residues. Trimming shortened V by 1 base and J by 6 bases, and 9 bases separated the two germline ends. In germline, CDR1 is KGHSH, CDR2 LQKENI. The CDR3 DNA reads TGTGCCAGCTCACCACAACAGCTCGCTGAAGCTTTCTTT. Protein sequence: CASSPQQLAEAFF.

This chain connects TRBV24-1 to TRBJ1-2, with D unclear. The CDR3 consists of 12 residues. With 5 bases removed from V and 6 bases from J, the gap between germline ends came to 9 bases. Per the germline V gene, CDR1 is KGHDR and CDR2 is SFDVKD. The CDR3 loop is CATSGSQDGYTF. The CDR3 bases are TGTGCCACCAGTGGTTCTCAGGATGGCTACACCTTC.

This clone occurred once. This chain links TRBV21-1 with TRBJ2-5; the D segment call TRBD2 is taken from the table without a DNA check. TRBV21-1 is a known pseudogene. The CDR3 totals 17 residues. The CDR3 DNA follows: TGTGCCAGCAGCAAAAGGGCGGGACGGTGGTTTGGAGAGACCCAGTACTTC. Its protein product is CASSKRAGRWFGETQYF.

The chain joins TRBV3-1 (or the pseudogene TRBV3-2) to TRBJ1-1; TRBD1 matches 8 bases. The germline V gene encodes CDR1 LGHDT and CDR2 YNNKEL (reference sequence). V gave up 3 bases and J gave up 2 bases; unmatched junction bases: 8. The CDR3 length is 16 residues. The CDR3 reads CASSHHGQGSNTEAFF. CDR3 bases: TGTGCCAGCAGCCACCACGGACAGGGATCTAACACTGAAGCTTTCTTT.

This sequence joins TRBV4-1 and TRBJ1-2, with 7 bases identical to TRBD1. This CDR3 is built from 15 residues. Germline V gives CDR1 MGHRA, CDR2 YSYEKL. J gave up 4 bases and V 2 bases, and 7 bases lay outside the gene matches. The CDR3 DNA sequence: TGCGCCAGCAGCCAACCCCGGACAGGCTCCTATGGCTACACCTTC. This gives the protein CASSQPRTGSYGYTF.

The V and J genes are TRBV21-1 and TRBJ2-7; TRBD1 is the table's D call, not checked against the DNA. TRBV21-1 is shown as a pseudogene. The CDR3 is 14 amino acids. Here the CDR3 reads CASSKGDKNYEQYF. CDR3 DNA sequence: TGTGCCAGCAGCAAAGGGGACAAAAACTACGAGCAGTACTTC.

V is TRBV29-1 and J is TRBJ2-2, with 7 bases fitting TRBD1. The trim removed 6 bases at V and 1 base at J, leaving 2 bases unmatched. The length of the CDR3 is 13 residues. From germline, CDR1 is SQVTM and CDR2 ANQGSEA. CDR3 DNA: TGCAGCGTCTGGGACAGGAACACCGGGGAGCTGTTTTTT. Its translation is CSVWDRNTGELFF.

The rearrangement uses TRBV27 and TRBJ2-7; 9 positions match TRBD2. Per the germline V gene, CDR1 is MNHEY and CDR2 is SMNVEV (reference sequence). Germline trimming cut 4 bases from V and 5 bases from J; bases unmatched to any gene: 6. The CDR3 totals 14 residues. The CDR3 region is CASSWGGGVNEQYF. The CDR3 nucleotides are TGTGCCAGCAGTTGGGGCGGGGGGGTCAACGAGCAGTACTTC.

The chain combines TRBV9 with TRBJ2-3; 7 bases fit TRBD1. V lost 4 bases, J lost 1 base, and 6 bases stayed unmatched. Looked up from germline, CDR1 is SGDLS and CDR2 is YYNGEE. CDR3 length: 15 amino acids. For the CDR3, the DNA is TGTGCCAGCAGCCTTAGACAGGGCGGCACAGATACGCAGTATTTT. This encodes CASSLRQGGTDTQYF.

The J gene is TRBJ2-1, the V gene TRBV7-6; TRBD1 agrees at 10 bases. The CDR3 sequence is 15 residues long. The V gene end was trimmed by 6 bases and the J gene end by 7 bases; junction bases not matched to a gene: 9. The germline CDR1 and CDR2 sequences are SGHVS and FNYEAQ. As DNA, the CDR3 is TGTGCCAGCAGTTTGCCGGGACAGGGGAGAAATGAGCAGTTCTTC. Translated: CASSLPGQGRNEQFF. Complete variable domain (other parts from reference TRBV7-6 and TRBJ2-1): GAGVSQSPRYKVTKRGQDVALRCDPISGHVSLYWYRQALGQGPEFLTYFNYEAQQDKSGLPNDRFSAERPEGSISTLTIQRTEQRDSAMYRCASSLPGQGRNEQFFGPGTRLTVL.

The chain carries TRBV30 and TRBJ1-1; D unresolved. With 5 bases removed from V and 7 bases from J, the gap between germline ends came to 17 bases. The CDR3 totals 13 residues. Germline V gene lookup returns CDR1 GTSNPN and CDR2 SVGIG (reference sequence). CDR3 DNA sequence: TGTGCCTGGTCAAGTTACAGCCTGTATGAAGCTTTCTTT. This gives the protein CAWSSYSLYEAFF.

CDR3 protein: CASSSGVVGGISNQPQHF. As DNA, the CDR3 is TGTGCCAGCAGTTCCGGTGTGGTGGGGGGTATTAGCAATCAGCCCCAGCATTTT. The rearrangement uses TRBV28 and TRBJ1-5, with D maybe TRBD1 (5 bases). V lost 4 bases and J lost 0, with 19 bases in between. Looked up from germline, CDR1 is MDHEN and CDR2 is SYDVKM. The CDR3 spans 18 residues.

The sample holds a few counts of this clone. In nucleotides, the CDR3 is TGTGCCAGCAGTTTCCATAGGACAGGGGGCACAGATACGCAGTATTTT. This translates into CASSFHRTGGTDTQYF. The chain combines TRBV27 with TRBJ2-3, with TRBD1 matching over 9 bases. The J segment lost 1 base and the V segment lost 3 bases, leaving 5 bases of the junction unmatched. The CDR3 has 16 residues. CDR1 and CDR2 from the germline V gene are MNHEY and SMNVEV (reference sequence).